Following are 23 T cell receptor beta chains from one sample sequenced in a study of post-analysis software for immune sequencing data. The study, taken as a whole, reports: Higher frequency in patients than in controls was seen for roughly five TRBV segments, with TRBV5-6, TRBV5-1 and TRBV20-1 among them.

Antigen specificity for these receptors is unknown. The library was made from cDNA and included unique molecular identifiers. One entry per CDR3 protein, called by TCRdb with MiXCR from the PCR reads. Of 750,000 to 950,000 distinct CDR3 sequences in the sample, under 70% were seen once. Sequencing input: blood. These receptor sequences come from a girl under 18 with multiple sclerosis.

This clonotype was counted between two and nine times. This rearrangement joins TRBV6-5 to TRBJ2-5; possibly TRBD2 for D (5 bases). V gave up 5 bases and J gave up 6 bases, with 16 bases separating them. Per germline, CDR1 MNHEY and CDR2 SVGAGI. The CDR3 is 14 residues long. DNA for the CDR3: TGTGCCAGCAGTCCCATGTGGGAGAGGAAGACCCAGTACTTC. Protein sequence: CASSPMWERKTQYF.

The chain combines TRBV2 with TRBJ2-1; D perhaps matches TRBD2 (6 bases). The CDR3 contains 15 residues. V shed 5 bases and J shed 4 bases, with 15 bases lying between them. The germline gives CDR1 SNHLY, CDR2 FYNNEI. This CDR3 is CASSWGGGTYNEQFF. CDR3 DNA: TGTGCCAGCAGTTGGGGAGGTGGGACTTACAATGAGCAGTTCTTC.

The chain uses TRBV5-1 and TRBJ1-6, with D tentatively TRBD1 (6 bases). Germline CDR1 reads SGHRS; CDR2 reads YFSETQ. Trimming took 0 bases from V and 6 from J, leaving 16 bases between them. This CDR3 comprises 17 residues. The CDR3 DNA reads TGCGCCAGCAGCTTGGATAGTGGGGGCAGGGGTAATTCACCCCTCCACTTT. Protein: CASSLDSGGRGNSPLHF.

This rearrangement joins TRBV25-1 to TRBJ1-6; the match to TRBD1 covers 10 bases. Germline loops: CDR1 MGHDK, CDR2 SYGVNS. This CDR3 comprises 17 residues. The V gene end was trimmed by 2 bases and the J gene end by 8 bases; junction bases not matched to a gene: 9. CDR3 sequence reads: CASSERRDRGRDSPLHF. In DNA, the CDR3 is TGTGCCAGCAGTGAACGCCGGGACAGGGGTCGGGATTCACCCCTCCACTTT.

V usage is TRBV20-1 and J usage is TRBJ2-3; either TRBD1 or TRBD2 may fit D (5 bases each). Trimming pared 0 bases from V and 6 bases from J, leaving 10 bases between. Germline values: CDR1 DFQATT, CDR2 SNEGSKA (reference sequence). This CDR3 spans 13 amino acids. DNA for the CDR3: TGCAGTGCTAGAGATTCGGGACCGGATACGCAGTATTTT. This encodes CSARDSGPDTQYF.

This clonotype was picked up a small number of times. The chain recombines TRBV29-1 with TRBJ2-5; TRBD2 agrees at 10 bases. The CDR3 sequence is 15 residues long. CDR1 and CDR2 from the germline V gene are SQVTM and ANQGSEA. The V and J ends lost 3 bases and 4 bases, in that order; junction bases with no gene match: 8. The CDR3 is CSVEGLAGGSETQYF. The CDR3, as DNA: TGCAGCGTTGAGGGGTTAGCGGGGGGATCAGAGACCCAGTACTTC. Together with reference TRBV29-1 and TRBJ2-5, the CDR3 gives the full variable domain: SAVISQKPSRDICQRGTSLTIQCQVDSQVTMMFWYRQQPGQSLTLIATANQGSEATYESGFVIDKFPISRPNLTFSTLTVSNMSPEDSSIYLCSVEGLAGGSETQYFGPGTRLLVL.

This chain links TRBV20-1 with TRBJ2-1; tentative D call: TRBD2 (5 bases). Germline V gene lookup returns CDR1 DFQATT and CDR2 SNEGSKA (reference sequence). V lost 8 bases to trimming and J lost 6 bases, with 17 bases between them. This CDR3 comprises 13 residues. This chain's CDR3 is CSISRTDTNEQFF. The DNA for the CDR3 is TGCAGTATCTCCAGGACTGACACCAATGAGCAGTTCTTC.

This chain uses TRBV7-9 with TRBJ2-7; 8 nucleotides match TRBD1. The germline gives CDR1 SEHNR, CDR2 FQNEAQ (reference sequence). CDR3 length: 17 residues. Germline trimming cut 10 bases from V and 2 bases from J; bases unmatched to any gene: 19. CDR3 in amino acids: CANTLTGDGLGPYEQYF. The CDR3 DNA is TGTGCCAATACCTTGACAGGGGATGGTTTGGGTCCCTACGAGCAGTACTTC.

This clonotype was detected only a few times. For the CDR3, the DNA is TGTGCCGGTTCCCCTAGCGGGGGGGCCAGTTATCAGTATTTT. Translation gives CAGSPSGGASYQYF. The chain couples TRBV6-2 or TRBV6-3 to TRBJ2-3, with 12 bases fitting TRBD2. J was trimmed by 12 bases and V by 11 bases; bases with no gene match: 15. This CDR3 has 14 residues. Per germline, CDR1 MNHEY and CDR2 SVGEGT.

The count of this clonotype is one. As DNA, the CDR3 is TGTGCCATCAGTGAGTCGAACCCCAGCTCCTACAATGAGCAGTTCTTC. Translation gives CAISESNPSSYNEQFF. The V call is TRBV10-3, the J call TRBJ2-1; no reliable D call. The CDR3 extends over 16 amino acids. Per the germline V gene, CDR1 is ENHRY and CDR2 is SYGVKD. Trimming pared 0 bases from V and 0 bases from J, leaving 9 bases between.

The chain combines TRBV12-3 or TRBV12-4 with TRBJ2-7, with 9 bases lining up with TRBD2. The CDR3 length is 18 residues. V was pared by 2 bases and J by 1 base, with 12 bases of the junction left unmatched. CDR3 DNA sequence: TGTGCCAGCAGTTTACGGCTAGCGGGAAGGGAGACTTCCTACGAGCAGTACTTC. It translates to CASSLRLAGRETSYEQYF.

This chain joins TRBV5-1 and TRBJ1-2, with TRBD1 as a possible D gene (6 bases). Per germline, CDR1 SGHRS and CDR2 YFSETQ. This CDR3 is 16 amino acids long. V lost 3 bases, J lost 4 bases, and 19 bases lay in between. DNA of the CDR3: TGCGCCAGCAGCTCTGGACAGATCCTTTCCCCCTATGGCTACACCTTC. Translation gives CASSSGQILSPYGYTF.

V and J are TRBV5-1 and TRBJ1-4; possibly TRBD1 for D (5 bases). V was trimmed by 6 bases and J by 3 bases, leaving 18 bases between them. This CDR3 has 16 residues. Germline values: CDR1 SGHRS, CDR2 YFSETQ. CDR3 amino acids: CASTWGGSGANEKLFF. CDR3 in DNA: TGCGCCAGCACCTGGGGGGGGTCTGGAGCTAATGAAAAACTGTTTTTT. The full variable domain, rest sourced from reference TRBV5-1 and TRBJ1-4, is KAGVTQTPRYLIKTRGQQVTLSCSPISGHRSVSWYQQTPGQGLQFLFEYFSETQRNKGNFPGRFSGRQFSNSRSEMNVSTLELGDSALYLCASTWGGSGANEKLFFGSGTQLSVL.

The chain joins TRBV27 to TRBJ1-5; 8 bases are shared with TRBD1. With 10 bases clipped from V and 4 bases from J, the junction kept 9 bases outside the gene matches. Per the germline V gene, CDR1 is MNHEY and CDR2 is SMNVEV (reference sequence). The CDR3 loop spans 14 amino acids. The CDR3 spells CATRTGYGNQPQHF. In DNA form, the CDR3 reads TGTGCCACCCGGACAGGGTATGGGAATCAGCCCCAGCATTTT.

The rearrangement uses TRBV2 and TRBJ1-2; a possible D gene is TRBD1 (6 bases). This CDR3 spans 15 amino acids. Germline CDR1 and CDR2: SNHLY and FYNNEI. V gave up 4 bases and J gave up 0 bases, with 12 bases separating them. The CDR3 is CASSAQGQTNYGYTF. The CDR3 nucleotides are TGTGCCAGCAGTGCACAGGGCCAAACTAACTATGGCTACACCTTC.

The gene calls are TRBV14 and TRBJ2-7, with D perhaps matching TRBD2 (5 bases). Per the germline V gene, CDR1 is SGHDN and CDR2 is FVKESK. The CDR3 contains 16 residues. V was cut by 4 bases and J by 2 bases, with 18 bases left in between. CDR3 residues: CASSLPGSGGAYEQYF. The CDR3, as DNA: TGTGCCAGCAGCCTCCCTGGGAGCGGCGGAGCCTACGAGCAGTACTTC.

The chain has TRBV29-1 and TRBJ2-1; a weak D match, TRBD2 (6 bases). The ends were cut back, 6 bases at V and 11 bases at J, with 14 bases in the middle. This CDR3 has 11 residues. The germline CDR1 and CDR2 sequences are SQVTM and ANQGSEA. The CDR3 region has the DNA TGCAGCGTCAGGAGGGGCAGGCAGCAGTTCTTC. This encodes CSVRRGRQQFF.

The chain recombines TRBV6-6 with TRBJ1-2; D is possibly TRBD1 (5 bases). V was cut by 3 bases and J by 10 bases, with 9 bases left in between. The CDR3 has 11 residues. Germline loops: CDR1 MNHNY, CDR2 SVGAGI (reference sequence). Written as DNA, the CDR3 is TGTGCCAGCAGTTATCCCAGGGACTACACCTTC. Translating it yields CASSYPRDYTF.

The chain is built from TRBV21-1 and TRBJ2-1; TRBD1, the table's D call, was not compared with the DNA. TRBV21-1 counts as a pseudogene. This CDR3 region has 16 residues. Written as DNA, the CDR3 is TGTGCCAGCAGCTCTTGGGGGAAGACTCCCTACAATGAGCAGTTCTTC. Translated: CASSSWGKTPYNEQFF.

This clonotype appeared a single time. The chain combines TRBV29-1 with TRBJ1-2, with no clear D. Germline values: CDR1 SQVTM, CDR2 ANQGSEA. This CDR3 has 13 residues. V lost 3 bases and J lost 6, with 14 bases in between. The CDR3 DNA is TGCAGCGTTGAGGGGTCCGATCGGGATGGCTACACCTTC. Its protein is CSVEGSDRDGYTF.

The chain is built from TRBV6-5 and TRBJ2-4, with TRBD2 matching over 8 bases. The J call is uncertain, as TRBJ2-7 better fits the DNA end. The CDR3 is 15 amino acids. Per germline, CDR1 MNHEY and CDR2 SVGAGI. The CDR3 protein is CASSYSYGGAYEQYF. The CDR3 DNA reads TGTGCCAGCAGTTACTCATACGGGGGGGCCTACGAGCAGTACTTC.

The chain links TRBV25-1 to TRBJ2-3, with 8 bases lining up with TRBD2. The length of the CDR3 is 15 residues. Trimming cost V 6 bases and J 5 bases; bases outside gene matches: 10. CDR1 is MGHDK, CDR2 SYGVNS, per germline. CDR3 sequence: CASRVSGSVGDTQYF. CDR3 bases: TGTGCCAGCAGAGTAAGCGGGAGCGTTGGAGATACGCAGTATTTT.

This clonotype was observed a single time. The chain joins TRBV5-6 to TRBJ2-1, with 8 positions matching TRBD1. CDR1 SGHDT and CDR2 YYEEEE come from the germline V gene. J lost 3 bases, V lost 4 bases, and 6 bases had no gene match. The CDR3 covers 15 residues. Here the CDR3 reads CASSEQGGLYNEQFF. The CDR3 nucleotides read TGTGCCAGCAGCGAACAGGGGGGCCTCTACAATGAGCAGTTCTTC. The whole variable domain, remainder taken from reference TRBV5-6 and TRBJ2-1, is DAGVTQSPTHLIKTRGQQVTLRCSPKSGHDTVSWYQQALGQGPQFIFQYYEEEERQRGNFPDRFSGHQFPNYSSELNVNALLLGDSALYLCASSEQGGLYNEQFFGPGTRLTVL.